The clone carrying this T cell receptor (beta chain) is deemed medium-sized by its frequency. The sample is drawn from a study of T cells in severe cutaneous drug reactions. Libraries were made by iRepertoire multiplex PCR with TCR subtype-specific primers for bulk and single-cell sequencing. Each sample contributed roughly 95-500 ng of RNA for bulk libraries. No DNA is given; TCRdb re-called the multiplex PCR reads and lists each CDR3 protein once. This table lists several thousand distinct CDR3 sequences. The CDR3 is 15 amino acids. Germline V gene data show CDR1 as MNHEY and CDR2 as SMNVEV (reference sequence). Carbamazepine had induced Stevens-Johnson syndrome or toxic epidermal necrolysis in the sequenced donors. CBZ-SJS/TEN patients of Han Chinese (roughly five) and European (about six) origin supplied blood.

Sequencing was performed on PBMCs. The gene calls are TRBV27 and TRBJ2-2. This receptor was identified in a human donor with a severe cutaneous adverse drug reaction. The CDR3 reads CASSSITGYTGELFF.